The 4 T cell receptor beta chains listed next were all sequenced from one sample in a study of tissue T cells after allogeneic stem cell transplantation. Specified time point: mouse harvest day 7 after allogeneic transplant. Each mouse received 10^7 T-cell-depleted marrow cells plus 10^6 splenic CD5+ T cells by tail vein. Here immunoSEQ multiplex PCR was the method, and the copy in TCRdb shows in-frame clones only, minus some. Here the sample spans about 7,400 clones, 40% to 60% being singletons. What was sequenced was gut tissue. The receptors derive from a female BALB/c mouse given C57BL/6 T cells with graft-versus-host disease after an allogeneic hematopoietic cell transplant.

This clone is medium-sized. The gene symbols are mouse symbols. The CDR3 is cut off 1 residue early in the read; its end comes from the germline J gene. This rearrangement joins TRBV12-2 to TRBJ2-2, with D perhaps matching TRBD1 or TRBD2 (5 bases each). This CDR3 is 13 amino acids long. The ends were cut back, 0 bases at V and 6 bases at J, with 7 bases in the middle. Germline V gene data show CDR1 as SGHLS and CDR2 as HYDKME. Incomplete CDR3 DNA: TGTGCCAGCTCTCTCCGGGGACCCGGGCAGCTCTAC. It yields the protein CASSLRGPGQLY. The whole CDR3 protein reads CASSLRGPGQLYF.

The sample holds a few counts of this clone. Germline and genes here are mouse. With the read ending 1 residue before the CDR3 end, the germline J gene is used to fill in that end. The gene calls are TRBV23 and TRBJ2-1; the D call in the table, TRBD2, was not verified against the DNA. The CDR3 has 14 amino acids. From germline, CDR1 is KGHTA and CDR2 FQNQQP. Incomplete CDR3 DNA: TGCTCCAGCAGACTGGGGGATAACTATGCTGAGCAGTTC. Translated, it gives CSSRLGDNYAEQF. The entire CDR3 sequence reads CSSRLGDNYAEQFF.

Note on this clone: Mouse gene names apply. The read ends 1 residue before the CDR3 terminus; that terminus is restored from the germline J gene. This rearrangement joins TRBV23 to TRBJ1-1. The V gene's germline CDR1 is KGHTA and CDR2 FQNQQP. The CDR3 runs to 12 residues. The CDR3 protein is CSSSQSGTEVFF. The CDR3 bases that were read are TGCTCCAGCAGTCAATCCGGGACAGAAGTCTTC.

Concerning this clone itself: Gene names are the mouse ones. Read data end 1 residue before the CDR3 end; the end is taken from the germline J gene. The chain links TRBV13-2 to TRBJ2-5, with TRBD2 identical over 10 bases. Germline V lookup: CDR1 NNHNN, CDR2 SYGAGS (reference sequence). Trimming cost V 2 bases and J 0 bases; bases outside gene matches: 3. The CDR3 covers 16 residues. CDR3 DNA (partial): TGTGCCAGCGGTGAGCGGGACTGGGGTAACCAAGACACCCAGTAC. This codes for CASGERDWGNQDTQY. The CDR3 reads in full as CASGERDWGNQDTQYF.